Shown below are 25 T cell receptor beta chains from a single sample sequenced in a study of cytomegalovirus exposure and HLA in healthy donors. Researchers ran the PCR with 60 Vbeta and 13 Jbeta primers. Method: immunoSEQ multiplex PCR; TCRdb's copy keeps in-frame clones and lacks some. This sample yields fewer than 200,000 clones, of which approximately 81% are seen a single time; approximately 2% belongs to the top ten. Source material: PBMCs. Receptors were obtained from a woman in her 30s in good health and CMV-seronegative.

The chain is built from TRBV10-2 and TRBJ1-5; 11 bases map to TRBD1. The CDR3 has 17 amino acids. The trim removed 4 bases at V and 0 bases at J, leaving 5 bases unmatched. Germline V gene data show CDR1 as WSHSY and CDR2 as SAAADI. CDR3 bases: TGCGCCAGCAGTGGGACAGGGGGCGGTAATAGCAATCAGCCCCAGCATTTT. Its translation: CASSGTGGGNSNQPQHF.

This clone has only a few counts. The J gene is TRBJ2-3, the V gene TRBV2; D is unresolved. The ends were cut back, 4 bases at V and 6 bases at J, with 8 bases in the middle. This CDR3 contains 12 residues. Looked up from germline, CDR1 is SNHLY and CDR2 is FYNNEI. The CDR3 protein is CASSARPDTQYF. The CDR3 DNA reads as TGTGCCAGCAGTGCGCGGCCCGATACGCAGTATTTT.

The V gene is TRBV6-1, the J gene TRBJ1-2; the match to TRBD1 covers 7 bases. V shed 7 bases, J shed 4 bases, and the junction held 12 bases outside the gene matches. Germline lookup yields CDR1 MNHNS and CDR2 SASEGT. CDR3 length: 15 residues. DNA for the CDR3: TGTGCCAGCATTTTGTCACCGGGACAGATCTATGGCTACACCTTC. It translates to CASILSPGQIYGYTF.

CDR3 sequence: CASHRQRGRMSSGNTIYF. The CDR3 nucleotides read TGTGCCAGCCACAGGCAGAGGGGGCGCATGTCATCTGGAAACACCATATATTTT. The V gene is TRBV6-4, the J gene TRBJ1-3, with 7 positions matching TRBD1. V was clipped by 8 bases and J by 1 base; unmatched bases: 17. The CDR3 extends over 18 amino acids. Germline V lookup: CDR1 MRHNA, CDR2 SNTAGT.

The rearrangement joins TRBV21-1 to TRBJ2-7; the D call in the table, TRBD2, was not verified against the DNA. TRBV21-1 is termed a pseudogene. The CDR3 is made up of 14 amino acids. The CDR3 nucleotides are TGTGCCAGCAGCAAAGCGAGGAGGCGCTACGAGCAGTACTTC. This gives the protein CASSKARRRYEQYF.

The chain carries TRBV29-1 and TRBJ1-1; 7 nucleotides agree with TRBD1. Germline V lookup: CDR1 SQVTM, CDR2 ANQGSEA. V dropped 4 bases and J dropped 6; count of bases not matched to a gene: 5. CDR3 length: 12 residues. CDR3 residues: CSVVTGVAEAFF. Here the CDR3 DNA reads TGCAGCGTTGTCACAGGGGTAGCTGAAGCTTTCTTT. The variable domain in full, with the rest retrieved from reference TRBV29-1 and TRBJ1-1, is SAVISQKPSRDICQRGTSLTIQCQVDSQVTMMFWYRQQPGQSLTLIATANQGSEATYESGFVIDKFPISRPNLTFSTLTVSNMSPEDSSIYLCSVVTGVAEAFFGQGTRLTVV.

Here the CDR3 DNA reads TGTGCCAGCGAGGGACAGGCCTACGAGCAGTACTTC. Protein: CASEGQAYEQYF. V gene TRBV2 combines with J gene TRBJ2-5; 8 bases are a match to TRBD1. Judging by the DNA end, TRBJ2-7 fits better; the J call may be wrong. The V gene's germline CDR1 is SNHLY and CDR2 FYNNEI. The CDR3 covers 12 residues.

The chain is built from TRBV18 and TRBJ1-2; 7 nucleotides align to TRBD1. CDR1 is KGHSH and CDR2 is LQKENI in the germline V gene. This CDR3 contains 14 residues. Trimming at V came to 3 bases and at J to 4 bases, leaving 5 bases not matched to a gene. The CDR3 nucleotides are TGTGCCAGCTCACCCGGACAGGAGACCTATGGCTACACCTTC. Translating it yields CASSPGQETYGYTF.

The J gene is TRBJ1-2, the V gene TRBV28, with D perhaps matching TRBD1 (5 bases). The V end lost 4 bases, the J end lost 3 bases, and 6 bases lay between the germline ends. CDR3 length equals 12 residues. Looked up from germline, CDR1 is MDHEN and CDR2 is SYDVKM. CDR3 DNA: TGTGCCAGCAGTTGGGGGGACTATGGCTACACCTTC. Residues: CASSWGDYGYTF.

This clone was recorded only once. This chain connects TRBV6-1 to TRBJ1-3; D is perhaps TRBD1 (6 bases). CDR1 MNHNS and CDR2 SASEGT come from the germline V gene. Trimming left V 8 bases short and J 0 bases short, with 8 bases between. CDR3 size: 13 residues. CDR3 region: CASYRDSGNTIYF. The CDR3 DNA follows: TGTGCCAGCTACAGGGACTCTGGAAACACCATATATTTT.

This chain uses TRBV7-2 with TRBJ2-3, with 10 bases identical to TRBD2. This CDR3 comprises 17 residues. Germline lookup yields CDR1 SGHTA and CDR2 FQGNSA. Unmatched junction bases numbered 12, after V lost 3 bases and J lost 6 bases. In DNA, the CDR3 is TGTGCCAGCAGCTTGCCCCTTAGCGGGGGGTTAATGGATACGCAGTATTTT. It translates to CASSLPLSGGLMDTQYF.

CDR3 nucleotides: TGTGCCAGCAGTTACTCGAGATGGGGGGAGCTGTTTTTT. Encoded protein: CASSYSRWGELFF. J is TRBJ2-2 and V is TRBV6-6; D is unresolved. This CDR3 has 13 amino acids. Germline loops: CDR1 MNHNY, CDR2 SVGAGI (reference sequence). The germline V and J ends were trimmed by 0 bases and 8 bases, with 7 bases remaining between them.

The sample holds one count of this clone. The genes are TRBV28 and TRBJ1-1; perhaps TRBD1 as D (5 bases). Germline assignment: CDR1 MDHEN and CDR2 SYDVKM. The ends were cut back, 4 bases at V and 1 base at J, with 7 bases in the middle. The CDR3 is made up of 13 amino acids. This chain's CDR3 is CASSYGGNTEAFF. In DNA form, the CDR3 reads TGTGCCAGCAGTTACGGGGGGAACACTGAAGCTTTCTTT.

The chain combines TRBV28 with TRBJ2-7; D unresolved. Per the germline V gene, CDR1 is MDHEN and CDR2 is SYDVKM. The CDR3 is 15 residues long. Between the trimmed V and J ends, which lost 5 bases and 2 bases, there was a span of 16 bases. CDR3 region: CASSPRYKNAYEQYF. For the CDR3, the DNA is TGTGCCAGCAGTCCCCGTTACAAGAATGCCTACGAGCAGTACTTC.

This clone was counted once. The chain joins TRBV7-9 to TRBJ2-1, with 7 nucleotides matching TRBD2. The CDR3 covers 15 residues. CDR1 is SEHNR, CDR2 FQNEAQ, per germline (reference sequence). V lost 5 bases to trimming and J lost 5 bases; unmatched junction nucleotides: 9. The CDR3 reads CASSAVGGGNNEQFF. DNA of the CDR3: TGTGCCAGCAGCGCAGTGGGCGGGGGAAACAATGAGCAGTTCTTC.

The chain carries TRBV27 and TRBJ2-3; TRBD1 is a possible D gene (5 bases). CDR1 MNHEY and CDR2 SMNVEV come from the germline V gene (reference sequence). This CDR3 comprises 12 residues. Trimming shortened V by 6 bases and J by 7 bases, and 11 bases separated the two germline ends. CDR3 coding DNA: TGTGCCAGCAGGCAGCAGGGCTATACGCAGTATTTT. Protein sequence: CASRQQGYTQYF.

This rearrangement joins TRBV5-1 to TRBJ1-1, with a tentative D call TRBD1 (6 bases). Germline CDR1 is SGHRS and CDR2 is YFSETQ. The V end lost 4 bases, the J end lost 4 bases, and 17 bases lay between the germline ends. This CDR3 is 15 amino acids long. The CDR3 loop reads CASSKDSTAVTEAFF. CDR3 coding DNA: TGCGCCAGCAGCAAGGACAGCACCGCGGTCACTGAAGCTTTCTTT.

This rearrangement joins TRBV9 to TRBJ2-4; a weak D match, TRBD2 (5 bases). Germline CDR1 reads SGDLS; CDR2 reads YYNGEE. V lost 3 bases and J lost 6, with 19 bases in between. This CDR3 has 16 residues. The CDR3 DNA reads TGTGCCAGCAGCGAATCCGGGAACTCTGCAGGAAACATTCAGTACTTC. Its translation is CASSESGNSAGNIQYF.

This clone was seen more than once but under ten times. The chain combines TRBV4-3 with TRBJ2-5, with TRBD2 as a possible D gene (6 bases). The CDR3 contains 16 residues. From germline, CDR1 is LGHNA and CDR2 YSLEER. V was pared by 2 bases and J by 5 bases, with 18 bases between. CDR3 nucleotide sequence: TGCGCCAGCAGCCAATCACCGGACCGCGGAGGGGAGACCCAGTACTTC. This codes for CASSQSPDRGGETQYF.

V gene TRBV28 combines with J gene TRBJ1-1, with TRBD1 as a possible D gene (6 bases). CDR1 and CDR2 from the germline V gene are MDHEN and SYDVKM. This CDR3 has 12 amino acids. The V and J ends lost 10 bases and 5 bases respectively, with 14 bases between them. CDR3 nucleotides: TGTGCCACCTCCACACAGGGAACTGAAGCTTTCTTT. Its translation: CATSTQGTEAFF.

The chain combines TRBV6-5 with TRBJ2-3, with 7 bases identical to TRBD1. Trimming cost V 5 bases and J 4 bases; bases outside gene matches: 3. Germline V gives CDR1 MNHEY, CDR2 SVGAGI. This CDR3 contains 13 residues. This chain's CDR3 is CASSRQGADTQYF. The CDR3 DNA follows: TGTGCCAGCAGTCGACAGGGAGCAGATACGCAGTATTTT.

The CDR3 DNA reads as TGTGCCAGCAAAGGAGGGACCCTGGAGACCCAGTACTTC. Protein sequence: CASKGGTLETQYF. V usage is TRBV11-2 and J usage is TRBJ2-5, with D perhaps matching TRBD2 (6 bases). CDR3 length: 13 amino acids. The germline CDR1 and CDR2 sequences are SGHAT and FQNNGV. Trimming took 7 bases from V and 5 from J, leaving 14 bases between them.

The chain links TRBV15 to TRBJ2-7, with 10 bases aligning to TRBD2. Germline values: CDR1 LNHNV, CDR2 YYDKDF (reference sequence). This CDR3 is built from 16 residues. With 0 bases clipped from V and 2 bases from J, the junction kept 4 bases outside the gene matches. The CDR3 DNA is TGTGCCACCAGCAGAGACGGGAGCGGGAGGGCCTACGAGCAGTACTTC. Amino acid sequence: CATSRDGSGRAYEQYF. Using reference TRBV15 and TRBJ2-7 for the parts outside the CDR3, the full variable domain is DAMVIQNPRYQVTQFGKPVTLSCSQTLNHNVMYWYQQKSSQAPKLLFHYYDKDFNNEADTPDNFQSRRPNTSFCFLDIRSPGLGDTAMYLCATSRDGSGRAYEQYFGPGTRLTVT.

The rearrangement links TRBV13 to TRBJ1-1, with D maybe TRBD1 (6 bases). In germline, CDR1 is PRHDT, CDR2 FYEKMQ (reference sequence). The CDR3 runs to 17 residues. The V end was cut by 2 bases, the J end by 0 bases, with 16 bases between. CDR3 nucleotide sequence: TGTGCCAGCAGCTTATACAGGGTAATTCTTGTGAACACTGAAGCTTTCTTT. Protein: CASSLYRVILVNTEAFF.

The rearrangement uses TRBV10-3 and TRBJ2-7, with 7 bases matching TRBD1. The germline V gene encodes CDR1 ENHRY and CDR2 SYGVKD. V shed 5 bases and J 2 bases; nucleotides not matched to a gene: 12. The CDR3 contains 16 residues. The CDR3 DNA is TGTGCCATCAGTAAAAGTTTGACAGGGCCTCCCTACGAGCAGTACTTC. Its protein is CAISKSLTGPPYEQYF.